This T cell receptor beta chain was identified in a study of blood T cell repertoires in COVID-19. Sequenced by immunoSEQ multiplex PCR; TCRdb stores in-frame clones only, minus some. The repertoire holds roughly 200,000 clones, with more than 80% as singletons. V lost 3 bases and J 5 bases, leaving 13 bases between the germline ends. CDR1 and CDR2 (germline): SNHLY, FYNNEI. The CDR3 has 14 amino acids. The chain joins TRBV2 to TRBJ1-1, with a possible D match to TRBD1 (5 bases). The sequenced sample was PBMCs or T cells enriched from blood (not recorded which). The receptor comes from a man aged 25-45 years who had recovered from COVID-19. CDR3 sequence (DNA): TGTGCCAGCAGTGATTCAGGGCTTGGGACTGAAGCTTTCTTT. Its protein product is CASSDSGLGTEAFF.